The 20 T cell receptor beta chains below come from one sample, sequenced in a study of T cells in localized non-small cell lung cancer. The method was immunoSEQ multiplex PCR; TCRdb's version includes in-frame clones alone and lacks a portion of them. Counted here are about 52,000 clones, around 87% occurring once; the ten biggest clones make up around 17%. Sequencing was performed on PBMCs, taken before any cancer treatment. The source is a female donor with stage II lung adenocarcinoma.

This clone was recorded only once. The rearrangement uses TRBV11-2 and TRBJ1-2; 10 nucleotides line up with TRBD1. This CDR3 region has 16 residues. CDR1 and CDR2 (germline): SGHAT, FQNNGV. The junction had 14 bases not matched to a gene; V was cut back by 5 bases and J by 8 bases. CDR3 DNA sequence: TGTGCCAGCAGCCCACTGTCCGGGACAGGGGAGAACGGCTACACCTTC. It specifies CASSPLSGTGENGYTF.

This chain links TRBV7-8 with TRBJ1-6, with 8 bases lining up with TRBD1. CDR1 is SGHVS, CDR2 FQNEAQ, per germline. After removal of 2 bases from V and 6 bases from J, the junction contained 9 bases not matched to a gene. CDR3 length: 17 amino acids. CDR3 amino acids: CASSLRITGTGNSPLHF. In nucleotides, the CDR3 is TGTGCCAGCAGCTTAAGAATTACCGGGACAGGTAATTCACCCCTCCACTTT.

This clone was recorded once. The gene calls are TRBV25-1 and TRBJ2-7; 10 bases match TRBD1. J lost 2 bases, V lost 9 bases, and 7 bases had no gene match. The CDR3 is made up of 14 amino acids. The V gene's germline CDR1 is MGHDK and CDR2 SYGVNS. The CDR3 nucleotides read TGTGCCAGTGTAGCCGGGACAGGGGCCTACGAGCAGTACTTC. Its translation is CASVAGTGAYEQYF.

This chain links TRBV5-1 with TRBJ2-5; D perhaps matches TRBD1 (5 bases). Germline V gene lookup returns CDR1 SGHRS and CDR2 YFSETQ. Trimming removed 0 bases from V and 5 bases from J, with 14 bases in between. CDR3 size: 15 residues. The CDR3 sequence is CASSLGGQRRETQYF. The CDR3 DNA is TGCGCCAGCAGCTTGGGGGGCCAACGTCGGGAGACCCAGTACTTC.

The rearrangement joins TRBV11-2 to TRBJ2-5; D gene unclear. CDR3 length equals 11 residues. The V and J ends lost 4 bases and 7 bases respectively, with 7 bases between them. Germline CDR1 and CDR2: SGHAT and FQNNGV. CDR3 residues: CASSSRATQYF. The CDR3 DNA follows: TGTGCCAGCAGCTCTAGGGCGACCCAGTACTTC.

The chain uses TRBV2 and TRBJ2-7; D is unresolved. The germline V gene has CDR1 SNHLY and CDR2 FYNNEI. The ends were cut back, 7 bases at V and 4 bases at J, with 17 bases in the middle. The length of the CDR3 is 14 residues. The CDR3: CASTPFGSQYEQYF. The DNA for the CDR3 is TGTGCCAGCACCCCTTTCGGCAGTCAGTACGAGCAGTACTTC.

With regard to this clone: Other DNA sequences in this sample translate to the same CDR3. The genes are TRBV5-1 and TRBJ1-4; D gene ambiguous. CDR1 SGHRS and CDR2 YFSETQ come from the germline V gene. V gave up 1 base and J gave up 7 bases, with 14 bases separating them. CDR3 size: 15 residues. The CDR3 is CASSLKREVGEKLFF. The CDR3 coding sequence is TGCGCCAGCAGCTTGAAACGGGAGGTCGGTGAAAAACTGTTTTTT.

This rearrangement joins TRBV27 to TRBJ1-4; D unclear. The germline V gene has CDR1 MNHEY and CDR2 SMNVEV (reference sequence). CDR3 size: 15 residues. The ends were cut back, 1 base at V and 0 bases at J, with 6 bases in the middle. The chain's CDR3 is CASSLFGATNEKLFF. Written as DNA, the CDR3 is TGTGCCAGCAGTTTATTTGGTGCAACTAATGAAAAACTGTTTTTT.

The genes are TRBV7-2 and TRBJ1-2; no definite D call. CDR1 and CDR2 from the germline V gene are SGHTA and FQGNSA. The CDR3 is 13 amino acids. Trimming pared 1 base from V and 5 bases from J, leaving 8 bases between. CDR3 region: CASSLDGKYGYTF. The CDR3 nucleotides are TGTGCCAGCAGCTTAGACGGCAAATATGGCTACACCTTC. Complete variable domain (other parts from reference TRBV7-2 and TRBJ1-2): GAGVSQSPSNKVTEKGKDVELRCDPISGHTALYWYRQSLGQGLEFLIYFQGNSAPDKSGLPSDRFSAERTGGSVSTLTIQRTQQEDSAVYLCASSLDGKYGYTFGSGTRLTVV.

The chain is built from TRBV9 and TRBJ2-1; 7 positions agree with TRBD2. The J segment lost 8 bases and the V segment lost 0 bases, leaving 8 bases of the junction unmatched. Germline V gene sequence: CDR1 SGDLS, CDR2 YYNGEE. This CDR3 region has 15 residues. The CDR3 DNA is TGTGCCAGCAGCGTAGCGACTAGCAGAGGGCATGAGCAGTTCTTC. It is translated as CASSVATSRGHEQFF.

This clone was recorded once. The rearrangement joins TRBV7-8 to TRBJ1-2; D not certain. CDR3 length equals 13 residues. V lost 1 base and J lost 2, with 5 bases in between. The V gene's germline CDR1 is SGHVS and CDR2 FQNEAQ. CDR3 DNA sequence: TGTGCCAGCAGCTTAGAAGGGAACTATGGCTACACCTTC. It is translated as CASSLEGNYGYTF.

V is TRBV7-3 and J is TRBJ1-4, with a tentative D call TRBD1 (5 bases). In germline, CDR1 is SGHTA, CDR2 FQGTGA. CDR3 length: 15 amino acids. Trimming left V 0 bases short and J 6 bases short, with 11 bases between. The CDR3 nucleotides read TGTGCCAGCAGCTTAACTGGGGTAGGGGATGAAAAACTGTTTTTT. It yields the protein CASSLTGVGDEKLFF. The full variable domain, in which reference TRBV7-3 and TRBJ1-4 provide the parts outside the CDR3, is GAGVSQTPSNKVTEKGKYVELRCDPISGHTALYWYRQSLGQGPEFLIYFQGTGAADDSGLPNDRFFAVRPEGSVSTLKIQRTERGDSAVYLCASSLTGVGDEKLFFGSGTQLSVL.

This clone was detected once. The chain combines TRBV5-1 with TRBJ1-1; TRBD1 might be the D (6 bases). With 4 bases removed from V and 0 bases from J, the gap between germline ends came to 13 bases. CDR3 length: 15 amino acids. Germline lookup yields CDR1 SGHRS and CDR2 YFSETQ. The CDR3 sequence: CASSIIWGLNTEAFF. The CDR3 coding sequence is TGCGCCAGCAGCATAATATGGGGGCTGAACACTGAAGCTTTCTTT. Supplemented by reference TRBV5-1 and TRBJ1-1, the full variable domain reads KAGVTQTPRYLIKTRGQQVTLSCSPISGHRSVSWYQQTPGQGLQFLFEYFSETQRNKGNFPGRFSGRQFSNSRSEMNVSTLELGDSALYLCASSIIWGLNTEAFFGQGTRLTVV.

V usage is TRBV5-1 and J usage is TRBJ1-2; possible D gene TRBD1, 5 bases. Trimming left V 0 bases short and J 2 bases short, with 17 bases between. The germline V gene has CDR1 SGHRS and CDR2 YFSETQ. The CDR3 extends over 17 amino acids. The DNA for the CDR3 is TGCGCCAGCAGCTTGGGGCAGGGTTTCAAAGTAAACTATGGCTACACCTTC. This sequence encodes CASSLGQGFKVNYGYTF.

In DNA form, the CDR3 reads TGTGCCAGCAGTCCACGGGGCTCCTACGAGCAGTACTTC. Protein: CASSPRGSYEQYF. The rearrangement links TRBV6-5 to TRBJ2-7; D might be TRBD2 (5 bases). Trimming took off 5 bases at V and 0 bases at J, with 8 bases between the two ends. Per the germline V gene, CDR1 is MNHEY and CDR2 is SVGAGI. The CDR3 has 13 amino acids.

This clone was seen a few times. This sequence joins TRBV13 and TRBJ1-4; 7 bases are shared with TRBD1. V shed 2 bases, J shed 6 bases, and the junction held 3 bases outside the gene matches. Looked up from germline, CDR1 is PRHDT and CDR2 is FYEKMQ (reference sequence). The CDR3 is 14 residues long. CDR3 loop: CASSLRTGDEKLFF. In DNA, the CDR3 is TGTGCCAGCAGCTTAAGAACAGGGGATGAAAAACTGTTTTTT.

The chain couples TRBV18 to TRBJ1-4; a weak D match, TRBD1 (5 bases). Germline V gene sequence: CDR1 KGHSH, CDR2 LQKENI. Trimming took off 7 bases at V and 3 bases at J, with 9 bases between the two ends. CDR3 size: 13 residues. Written as DNA, the CDR3 is TGTGCCAGCTGCAGGGATCCTAATGAAAAACTGTTTTTT. The encoded protein is CASCRDPNEKLFF. The variable domain in full, with the rest retrieved from reference TRBV18 and TRBJ1-4, is NAGVMQNPRHLVRRRGQEARLRCSPMKGHSHVYWYRQLPEEGLKFMVYLQKENIIDESGMPKERFSAEFPKEGPSILRIQQVVRGDSAAYFCASCRDPNEKLFFGSGTQLSVL.

This clone was counted a few times. The DNA for the CDR3 is TGTGCCAGCAGTGAGACAAGGGGCAATCAGCCCCAGCATTTT. Its translation is CASSETRGNQPQHF. The chain is built from TRBV2 and TRBJ1-5; D gene uncertain. The CDR3 is 14 residues long. V was cut by 3 bases and J by 2 bases, with 8 bases left in between. Germline V gene sequence: CDR1 SNHLY, CDR2 FYNNEI. Together with reference TRBV2 and TRBJ1-5, the CDR3 gives the full variable domain: EPEVTQTPSHQVTQMGQEVILRCVPISNHLYFYWYRQILGQKVEFLVSFYNNEISEKSEIFDDQFSVERPDGSNFTLKIRSTKLEDSAMYFCASSETRGNQPQHFGDGTRLSIL.

The chain uses TRBV2 and TRBJ2-7; D is undetermined. This CDR3 has 14 amino acids. Trimming stripped 8 bases from V and 1 base from J, with 15 bases between. Looked up from germline, CDR1 is SNHLY and CDR2 is FYNNEI. The CDR3 DNA reads TGTGCCAGCGTATCGGCTACCCTTTCCTACGAGCAGTACTTC. It translates to CASVSATLSYEQYF.

The V gene is TRBV6-1, the J gene TRBJ1-1; the match to TRBD1 covers 9 bases. Germline trimming cut 6 bases from V and 8 bases from J; bases unmatched to any gene: 4. The CDR3 sequence is 12 residues long. Germline values: CDR1 MNHNS, CDR2 SASEGT. The CDR3 DNA is TGTGCCAGCAGGACAGGGACAGGGGAAGCTTTCTTT. Its protein is CASRTGTGEAFF.